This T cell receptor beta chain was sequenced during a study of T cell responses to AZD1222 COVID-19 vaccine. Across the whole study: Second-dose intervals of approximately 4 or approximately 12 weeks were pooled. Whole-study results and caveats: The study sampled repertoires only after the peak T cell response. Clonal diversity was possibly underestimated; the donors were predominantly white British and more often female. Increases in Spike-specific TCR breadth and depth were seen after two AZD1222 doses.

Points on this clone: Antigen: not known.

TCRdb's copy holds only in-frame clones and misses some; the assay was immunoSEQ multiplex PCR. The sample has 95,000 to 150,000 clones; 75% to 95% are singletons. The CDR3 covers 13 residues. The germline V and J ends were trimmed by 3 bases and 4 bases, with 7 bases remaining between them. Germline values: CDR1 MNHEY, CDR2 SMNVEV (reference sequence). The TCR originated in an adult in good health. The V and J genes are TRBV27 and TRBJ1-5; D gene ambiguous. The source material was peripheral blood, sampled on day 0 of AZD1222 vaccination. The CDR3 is CASSFGVNQPQHF. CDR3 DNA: TGTGCCAGCAGTTTCGGTGTGAATCAGCCCCAGCATTTT.